This T cell receptor beta chain originates from a study of T cell responses to AZD1222 COVID-19 vaccine. Study outcomes and limitations: Most donors were white British and more were female, and clonal diversity was possibly underestimated.

With regard to this clone: The antigen remains undetermined.

Per the germline V gene, CDR1 is MNHEY and CDR2 is SMNVEV (reference sequence). V was pared by 5 bases and J by 3 bases, with 14 bases between. The CDR3 contains 15 residues. Measured with immunoSEQ multiplex PCR; TCRdb has only the in-frame clones, and not every one. The sample lists about 92,000 clones, approximately 91% occurring once. V usage is TRBV27 and J usage is TRBJ1-5, with D perhaps TRBD1 (5 bases). Sample: peripheral blood, taken on day 0 of AZD1222 vaccination. The TCR comes from an adult in good health. This CDR3 reads CASSPAPGLNQPQHF. The CDR3 region has the DNA TGTGCCAGCAGTCCGGCCCCAGGGCTCAATCAGCCCCAGCATTTT.